This T cell receptor beta chain was retrieved from a study of response to subunit inactivated influenza vaccine. TCRdb used MiXCR to reprocess the RT-PCR reads, holding one entry per CDR3 protein. The sample lists approximately 250,000 distinct CDR3 sequences, 12% occurring once. Germline V gene data show CDR1 as MNHEY and CDR2 as SVGEGT. This CDR3 spans 15 amino acids. With 7 bases clipped from V and 5 bases from J, the junction kept 11 bases outside the gene matches. Sequences were derived from non-naive T cells sorted from PBMCs, sampled 14 to 15 days before vaccination. This receptor was identified in a man aged 50 to 59 who received an inactivated influenza vaccine. The chain joins TRBV6-2 or TRBV6-3 to TRBJ2-3; the match to TRBD2 covers 8 bases. CDR3 amino acids: CASKGWREARDTQYF. The DNA for the CDR3 is TGTGCCAGCAAGGGCTGGCGGGAGGCCCGAGATACGCAGTATTTT.